This TCR beta chain was obtained from a study of regulatory T cells in long-lasting Graves disease. Time point described: newly diagnosed GD, antithyroid drugs for less than 3 months. Construction of the TCR library relied on RNA isolated from PBMCs. Germline CDR1 is MDHEN and CDR2 is SYDVKM. V dropped 1 base and J dropped 6; count of bases not matched to a gene: 3. The CDR3 spans 15 residues. Researchers made TCR beta libraries by using iRepertoire HTBI primers and running Arm-PCR on CDR3 regions. TCRdb reanalysed the multiplex PCR reads using MiXCR and keeps one entry per CDR3 protein. The sample consists of about 470,000 distinct CDR3 sequences, under 20% of them appearing once. These data were also filed under a second study, of T cells in Graves' hyperthyroidism and ophthalmopathy.

This TCR was sampled from a man aged 40-50 years with Graves disease. Sequencing was performed on peripheral blood mononuclear cells (PBMCs), taken at new diagnosis, from a patient treated with antithyroid drugs. This chain uses TRBV28 with TRBJ1-4; 9 nucleotides align to TRBD1. CDR3 DNA sequence: TGTGCCAGCAGTTTATTGACAGGGGGGGATGAAAAACTGTTTTTT. Protein sequence: CASSLLTGGDEKLFF.